The 20 T cell receptor beta chains listed next were all sequenced from one sample in a study of blood T cell repertoires in COVID-19. Profiling relied on immunoSEQ multiplex PCR, and the TCRdb table lists in-frame clones only, not all of them. In the table there are roughly 300,000 clones, more than 75% of which are singletons. Sequencing was carried out using peripheral blood. The receptors come from a woman in her forties or fifties who had recovered from COVID-19.

J is TRBJ1-5 and V is TRBV28; 9 bases map to TRBD1. The V segment lost 3 bases and the J segment 7 bases; nucleotides outside the gene matches: 7. The CDR3 runs to 15 residues. Germline V CDR1 and CDR2: MDHEN, SYDVKM. The CDR3 region has the DNA TGTGCCAGCAGTTTTCGGGACAGGGAGAACCAGCCCCAGCATTTT. Its protein is CASSFRDRENQPQHF.

This sequence joins TRBV18 and TRBJ2-5; 10 bases are a match to TRBD2. The CDR3 length is 16 residues. CDR1 KGHSH and CDR2 LQKENI come from the germline V gene. V trimming: 3 bases; J trimming: 2 bases; junction bases outside the gene matches: 6. The CDR3 region has the DNA TGTGCCAGCTCACCGAAGGCTAGCGGGAGTCAAGAGACCCAGTACTTC. Translating gives CASSPKASGSQETQYF.

J is TRBJ1-3 and V is TRBV19, with 11 bases that match TRBD1. Germline CDR1 is LNHDA and CDR2 is SQIVND (reference sequence). The CDR3 has 14 residues. The V gene end was trimmed by 8 bases and the J gene end by 3 bases; junction bases not matched to a gene: 3. The DNA for the CDR3 is TGTGCCAGTGGACAGGGGGCCCTTGGAAACACCATATATTTT. Protein product: CASGQGALGNTIYF.

The gene calls are TRBV19 and TRBJ1-5; no definite D call. The germline gives CDR1 LNHDA, CDR2 SQIVND (reference sequence). Trimming stripped 7 bases from V and 1 base from J, with 8 bases between. The CDR3 spans 13 residues. CDR3 region: CASNPYSNQPQHF. The CDR3 nucleotides read TGTGCCAGTAATCCCTACAGCAATCAGCCCCAGCATTTT.

In its sample, this clone was seen once. The rearrangement uses TRBV28 and TRBJ1-5, with D possibly TRBD1 on 6 matching bases. Germline V CDR1 and CDR2: MDHEN, SYDVKM. Trimming took 6 bases from V and 4 from J, leaving 22 bases between them. The CDR3 spans 17 residues. CDR3 DNA sequence: TGTGCCAGCAGACCGCACTCACAGGGAACTAGGAATCAGCCCCAGCATTTT. Amino acids: CASRPHSQGTRNQPQHF.

The V and J genes are TRBV12-2 and TRBJ1-2; the DNA was not compared with TRBD1, the D call given in the table. TRBV12-2 is noted as a pseudogene. The CDR3 extends over 14 amino acids. In DNA, the CDR3 is TGTGCAAGTCGCCACCGACAGCAAAACTATGGCTACACCTTC. Translating it yields CASRHRQQNYGYTF.

This sequence joins TRBV6-5 and TRBJ2-7; 8 bases agree with TRBD1. The V and J ends lost 6 bases and 4 bases, in that order; junction bases with no gene match: 8. Germline V gene data show CDR1 as MNHEY and CDR2 as SVGAGI. The CDR3 is made up of 14 amino acids. The CDR3 DNA sequence: TGTGCCAGCAGCCTCAGACAGGGGCGGTACGAGCAGTACTTC. Translating gives CASSLRQGRYEQYF.

The chain has TRBV6-5 and TRBJ1-5; D is uncertain. There are 13 residues in the CDR3. In germline, CDR1 is MNHEY, CDR2 SVGAGI. V lost 4 bases to trimming and J lost 3 bases, with 7 bases between them. DNA of the CDR3: TGTGCCAGCAGTTCCGACACCAATCAGCCCCAGCATTTT. It yields the protein CASSSDTNQPQHF.

The J gene is TRBJ2-2, the V gene TRBV5-4, with TRBD1 identical over 10 bases. Trimming at V came to 4 bases and at J to 5 bases, leaving 8 bases not matched to a gene. CDR3 length: 16 residues. Germline V lookup: CDR1 SGHNT, CDR2 YYREEE (reference sequence). CDR3 in DNA: TGTGCCAGCAGCAAGGAGACAGGGGGCCAAACCGGGGAGCTGTTTTTT. Translated, it gives CASSKETGGQTGELFF.

V is TRBV20-1 and J is TRBJ1-2; 7 bases match TRBD1. CDR1 and CDR2 (germline): DFQATT, SNEGSKA (reference sequence). The CDR3 has 11 amino acids. Trimming cost V 5 bases and J 8 bases; bases outside gene matches: 5. CDR3 nucleotides: TGCAGTGCTCCGCGGACAGGCGGCTACACCTTC. Translation gives CSAPRTGGYTF.

This sequence joins TRBV28 and TRBJ1-6; TRBD1 matches 7 bases. Germline CDR1 is MDHEN and CDR2 is SYDVKM. This CDR3 has 16 residues. Trimming at V came to 4 bases and at J to 8 bases, leaving 11 bases not matched to a gene. CDR3 DNA: TGTGCCAGCAGTTCCCAGTTACAGGGGTCGGATTCACCCCTCCACTTT. Translating gives CASSSQLQGSDSPLHF.

The chain links TRBV7-2 to TRBJ1-1; possible D gene TRBD1, 6 bases. Deletions cut 8 bases from V and 12 bases from J, with 22 bases between. The germline CDR1 and CDR2 sequences are SGHTA and FQGNSA. The CDR3 runs to 13 residues. The CDR3 loop reads CASRYTGSPRTFF. The DNA for the CDR3 is TGTGCCAGCCGCTACACAGGGTCTCCTAGGACTTTCTTT.

The chain uses TRBV28 and TRBJ1-2; 7 nucleotides align to TRBD1. The length of the CDR3 is 13 residues. After removal of 2 bases from V and 4 bases from J, the junction contained 1 base not matched to a gene. Germline values: CDR1 MDHEN, CDR2 SYDVKM. CDR3 residues: CASSLKGAYGYTF. Written as DNA, the CDR3 is TGTGCCAGCAGTTTAAAGGGGGCCTATGGCTACACCTTC.

This sequence joins TRBV5-5 and TRBJ2-7, with 11 bases identical to TRBD1. Germline CDR1 SGHKS, CDR2 YYEKEE (reference sequence). This CDR3 comprises 17 residues. V shed 2 bases and J 7 bases; nucleotides not matched to a gene: 14. As DNA, the CDR3 is TGTGCCAGCAGCTTACTCCCTTTGACCGGGACAGGGGGTGAGCAGTACTTC. The encoded protein is CASSLLPLTGTGGEQYF.

This chain joins TRBV6-6 and TRBJ2-7; 7 nucleotides align to TRBD1. The CDR3 sequence is 15 residues long. CDR1 is MNHNY and CDR2 is SVGAGI in the germline V gene (reference sequence). Losses at the gene ends were 4 bases for V and 0 bases for J; bases not matched to a gene: 6. In DNA, the CDR3 is TGTGCCAGCAGTTTCGGGACAGAACTCTCCTACGAGCAGTACTTC. Translating it yields CASSFGTELSYEQYF.

The chain links TRBV24-1 to TRBJ2-3; possible D gene TRBD1, 5 bases. The CDR3 runs 16 residues. Germline V gene data show CDR1 as KGHDR and CDR2 as SFDVKD. Deletions cut 3 bases from V and 0 bases from J, with 12 bases between. The CDR3 loop reads CATSDPGKTSTDTQYF. CDR3 bases: TGTGCCACCAGTGATCCAGGGAAAACTAGCACAGATACGCAGTATTTT.

This clone was counted only a few times. This chain links TRBV4-3 with TRBJ1-5, with TRBD1 as a possible D gene (6 bases). Germline V CDR1 and CDR2: LGHNA, YSLEER. V lost 0 bases, J lost 7 bases, and 13 bases lay in between. The CDR3 totals 15 residues. The DNA of the CDR3 is TGCGCCAGCAGCCAAGACCCAAGGACAGAACAGCCCCAGCATTTT. It yields the protein CASSQDPRTEQPQHF.

The chain's CDR3 is CASSYLGLQETQYF. The CDR3 coding sequence is TGCGCCAGCAGCTACTTAGGACTTCAAGAGACCCAGTACTTC. The chain couples TRBV5-1 to TRBJ2-5, with D possibly TRBD2 on 5 matching bases. Germline-derived CDR1 and CDR2 are SGHRS and YFSETQ. The CDR3 spans 14 residues. Trimming removed 3 bases at V and 2 bases at J, with 11 bases between. Based on the CDR3 plus reference TRBV5-1 and TRBJ2-5, the full variable domain is KAGVTQTPRYLIKTRGQQVTLSCSPISGHRSVSWYQQTPGQGLQFLFEYFSETQRNKGNFPGRFSGRQFSNSRSEMNVSTLELGDSALYLCASSYLGLQETQYFGPGTRLLVL.

The chain recombines TRBV5-1 with TRBJ2-3; a weak D match, TRBD1 (6 bases). Germline values: CDR1 SGHRS, CDR2 YFSETQ. V lost 1 base to trimming and J lost 3 bases, with 15 bases between them. The CDR3 covers 16 residues. This chain's CDR3 is CASSLTPGHTTDTQYF. The CDR3 nucleotides read TGCGCCAGCAGCTTGACCCCGGGACACACAACAGATACGCAGTATTTT.

The chain links TRBV6-5 to TRBJ1-1, with D unclear. The germline V and J ends were trimmed by 8 bases and 5 bases, with 12 bases remaining between them. The CDR3 is made up of 12 amino acids. From germline, CDR1 is MNHEY and CDR2 SVGAGI. CDR3 coding DNA: TGTGCCAGCGGCCGGGGAACAACTGAAGCTTTCTTT. Translating it yields CASGRGTTEAFF.